Listed below are T cell receptor beta chains from one sample, sequenced in a study of CD8+CD57+ T cells in acquired aplastic anemia. TCRdb re-derived calls from the reads in MiXCR, one entry per CDR3 protein. The sample records hundreds of thousands of distinct CDR3 sequences, under 40% being singletons. The specimen sequenced was sorted CD4+, CD8+, or CD8+CD57+ T cells (not recorded which) from PBMCs. These receptors came from a human donor with aplastic anemia. Both conserved end residues are part of each CDR3. Each record gives: clone size, J gene, V gene, D gene, CDR3 protein, CDR3 DNA. The D gene is left open where the match is weak. The listing skips clone size in some rows; elsewhere it reads once, few, many or a size class.

size: -; J: TRBJ1-6; V: TRBV25-1; D: TRBD1; CDR3: CASSPGGPLHF; DNA: TGTGCCAGCAGTCCAGGGGGACCCCTCCACTTT
size: -; J: TRBJ1-6; V: TRBV18; D: -; CDR3: CASSPLKLRSPLHF; DNA: TGTGCCAGCTCACCACTGAAGCTCAGGTCACCCCTCCACTTT
size: few; J: TRBJ1-4; V: TRBV19; D: -; CDR3: CASSIDRAATNEKLFF; DNA: TGTGCCAGTAGTATAGACCGAGCCGCAACTAATGAAAAACTGTTTTTT
size: -; J: TRBJ1-3; V: TRBV30; D: -; CDR3: CAWSVRRLSGNTIYF; DNA: TGTGCCTGGAGTGTACGACGACTCTCTGGAAACACCATATATTTT
size: -; J: TRBJ2-7; V: TRBV20-1; D: TRBD2; CDR3: CSATPSGTYEQYF; DNA: TGCAGTGCTACCCCTAGCGGGACCTACGAGCAGTACTTC
size: -; J: TRBJ2-1; V: TRBV9; D: -; CDR3: CASSVGGARTEQFF; DNA: TGTGCCAGCAGCGTAGGGGGGGCCCGGACCGAGCAGTTCTTC
size: once; J: TRBJ1-2; V: TRBV10-3; D: TRBD1; CDR3: CAIRTGTGANYGYTF; DNA: TGTGCCATAAGAACCGGGACAGGAGCTAACTATGGCTACACCTTC
size: many; J: TRBJ2-7; V: TRBV5-1; D: -; CDR3: CASSLDGGGQQYF; DNA: TGCGCCAGCAGCTTGGACGGTGGCGGCCAGCAGTACTTC
size: few; J: TRBJ2-1; V: TRBV10-3; D: TRBD1; CDR3: CAISGGQGLLNEQFF; DNA: TGTGCCATCAGTGGGGGACAGGGCCTACTCAATGAGCAGTTCTTC
size: few; J: TRBJ1-2; V: TRBV10-3; D: -; CDR3: CASSDRHHYGYTF; DNA: TGTGCCAGCAGTGACAGGCACCACTATGGCTACACCTTC
size: -; J: TRBJ1-5; V: TRBV12-5; D: -; CDR3: CASGLSVDSNQPQHF; DNA: TGTGCTAGTGGTTTGTCTGTTGATAGCAATCAGCCCCAGCATTTT
size: -; J: TRBJ2-1; V: TRBV11-1; D: TRBD2; CDR3: CASSLVLAGGPRSYNEQFF; DNA: TGTGCCAGCAGCTTAGTCCTAGCGGGAGGGCCCCGCTCCTACAATGAGCAGTTCTTC
size: many; J: TRBJ1-6; V: TRBV25-1; D: -; CDR3: CASSDGRGFGPLHF; DNA: TGTGCCAGCAGTGATGGACGGGGTTTTGGACCCCTCCACTTT
size: -; J: TRBJ1-5; V: TRBV11-2; D: TRBD1; CDR3: CASSLESTGGSLSNQPQHF; DNA: TGTGCCAGCAGCTTAGAATCGACAGGGGGCAGTTTGAGCAATCAGCCCCAGCATTTT
size: few; J: TRBJ1-2; V: TRBV10-3; D: TRBD1; CDR3: CASRGRILTNYGYTF; DNA: TGTGCCAGCAGGGGGCGTATACTAACTAACTATGGCTACACCTTC
size: -; J: TRBJ2-1; V: TRBV9; D: TRBD1; CDR3: CASSVDGTAYNEQFF; DNA: TGTGCCAGCAGCGTAGATGGGACAGCCTACAATGAGCAGTTCTTC
size: -; J: TRBJ1-2; V: TRBV29-1; D: TRBD1; CDR3: CSESATGLGGYTF; DNA: TGCAGTGAATCCGCGACAGGGTTGGGCGGCTACACCTTC
size: many; J: TRBJ1-4; V: TRBV2; D: -; CDR3: CASSEIPKGDEKLFF; DNA: TGTGCCAGCAGTGAAATTCCCAAAGGCGATGAAAAACTGTTTTTT
size: many; J: TRBJ1-5; V: TRBV19; D: -; CDR3: CASSQTTNQPQHF; DNA: TGTGCCAGTAGCCAGACAACTAATCAGCCCCAGCATTTT
size: -; J: TRBJ1-1; V: TRBV29-1; D: TRBD1; CDR3: CSVVSDRGNTEAFF; DNA: TGCAGCGTTGTCTCGGACAGGGGAAACACTGAAGCTTTCTTT
size: once; J: TRBJ2-7; V: TRBV2; D: -; CDR3: CASTLDSKGPRF; DNA: TGTGCCAGCACTCTGGACAGTAAAGGACCTCGCTTC
size: many; J: TRBJ1-2; V: TRBV3-1; D: -; CDR3: CASSQDNRGRGYTF; DNA: TGTGCCAGCAGCCAAGACAATCGGGGGAGAGGCTACACCTTC
size: few; J: TRBJ2-7; V: TRBV5-1; D: TRBD2; CDR3: CASSLELLAGSSYEQYF; DNA: TGCGCCAGCAGCTTGGAGTTACTAGCGGGTTCTTCCTACGAGCAGTACTTC
size: -; J: TRBJ2-7; V: TRBV7-9; D: -; CDR3: CASSPSGREQYF; DNA: TGTGCCAGCAGCCCCAGTGGGCGCGAGCAGTACTTC
size: -; J: TRBJ2-1; V: TRBV5-4; D: TRBD2; CDR3: CASSLGSGGPFDEQFF; DNA: TGTGCCAGCAGCTTGGGTAGCGGGGGCCCGTTCGATGAGCAGTTCTTC
size: many; J: TRBJ1-5; V: TRBV2; D: TRBD1; CDR3: CASSPGTDQSLHF; DNA: TGTGCCAGCAGTCCCGGGACAGACCAATCATTGCATTTT
size: few; J: TRBJ2-7; V: TRBV5-4; D: -; CDR3: CASSLGGATDYEQYF; DNA: TGTGCCAGCAGCTTGGGGGGGGCCACTGACTACGAGCAGTACTTC
size: once; J: TRBJ1-2; V: TRBV2; D: -; CDR3: CASIAISESTDNYGYTF; DNA: TGTGCCAGCATAGCCATCAGTGAGTCGACGGATAACTATGGCTACACCTTC
size: few; J: TRBJ2-3; V: TRBV2; D: -; CDR3: CASSRREQYF; DNA: TGTGCCAGCAGTCGCCGGGAGCAGTATTTT
size: few; J: TRBJ1-6; V: TRBV2; D: -; CDR3: CASTINTDTLGNSPLHF; DNA: TGTGCCAGCACCATAAACACCGACACGCTAGGGAATTCACCCCTCCACTTT
size: -; J: TRBJ1-2; V: TRBV19; D: -; CDR3: CASTSYPLGYTF; DNA: TGTGCCAGTACCTCCTATCCGCTTGGCTACACCTTC
size: -; J: TRBJ2-7; V: TRBV11-3; D: TRBD2; CDR3: CASSQGLGAYEQYF; DNA: TGTGCCAGCAGCCAGGGACTAGGGGCCTACGAGCAGTACTTC
size: many; J: TRBJ2-7; V: TRBV20-1; D: -; CDR3: CSAKAGAYEQYF; DNA: TGCAGTGCTAAGGCAGGGGCCTACGAGCAGTACTTC
size: -; J: TRBJ2-1; V: TRBV29-1; D: -; CDR3: CSVEGTSHNEQFF; DNA: TGCAGCGTTGAGGGGACTTCCCACAATGAGCAGTTCTTC
size: once; J: TRBJ1-2; V: TRBV19; D: TRBD1; CDR3: CATTPPGQGHNGYTF; DNA: TGTGCCACCACGCCGCCCGGACAGGGCCATAATGGCTACACCTTC
size: few; J: TRBJ2-7; V: TRBV5-1; D: TRBD2; CDR3: CASSLAGGMVGSYEQYF; DNA: TGCGCCAGCAGCTTGGCGGGGGGTATGGTGGGCTCCTACGAGCAGTACTTC
size: -; J: TRBJ1-5; V: TRBV6-1; D: TRBD1; CDR3: CASNDPRGQGQPQHF; DNA: TGTGCCAGCAACGACCCCAGGGGGCAAGGTCAGCCCCAGCATTTT
size: -; J: TRBJ1-5; V: TRBV6-6; D: TRBD1; CDR3: CASRGTGGDFNQPQHF; DNA: TGTGCCAGCAGGGGGACAGGGGGGGATTTCAATCAGCCCCAGCATTTT